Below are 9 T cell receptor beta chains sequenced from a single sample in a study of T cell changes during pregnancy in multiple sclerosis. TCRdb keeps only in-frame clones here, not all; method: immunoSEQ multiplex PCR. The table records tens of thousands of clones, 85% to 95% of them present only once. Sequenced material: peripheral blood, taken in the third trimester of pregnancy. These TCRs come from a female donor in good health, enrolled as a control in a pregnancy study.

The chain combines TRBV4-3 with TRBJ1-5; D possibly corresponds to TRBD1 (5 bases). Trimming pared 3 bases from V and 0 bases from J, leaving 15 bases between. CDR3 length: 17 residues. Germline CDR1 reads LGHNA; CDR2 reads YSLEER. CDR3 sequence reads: CASSQEGPTSSNQPQHF. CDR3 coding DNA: TGCGCCAGCAGCCAGGAGGGACCGACGTCTAGCAATCAGCCCCAGCATTTT.

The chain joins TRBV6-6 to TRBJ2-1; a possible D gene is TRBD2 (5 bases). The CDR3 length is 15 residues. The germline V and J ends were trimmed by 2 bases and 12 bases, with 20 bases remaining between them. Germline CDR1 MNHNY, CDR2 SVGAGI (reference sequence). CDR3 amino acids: CASSYASSMPPAQFF. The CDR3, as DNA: TGTGCCAGCAGTTACGCTTCTAGCATGCCCCCCGCGCAGTTCTTC.

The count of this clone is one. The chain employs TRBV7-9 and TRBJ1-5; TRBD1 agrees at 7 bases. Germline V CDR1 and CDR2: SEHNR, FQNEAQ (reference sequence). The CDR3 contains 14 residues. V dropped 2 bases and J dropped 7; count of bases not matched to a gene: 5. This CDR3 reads CASSLSYRGQPQHF. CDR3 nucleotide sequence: TGTGCCAGCAGCTTATCATACAGGGGCCAGCCCCAGCATTTT.

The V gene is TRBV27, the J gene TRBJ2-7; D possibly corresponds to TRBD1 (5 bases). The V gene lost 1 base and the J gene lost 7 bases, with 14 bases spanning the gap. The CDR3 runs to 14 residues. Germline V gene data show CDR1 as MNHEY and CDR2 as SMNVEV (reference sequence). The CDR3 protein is CASSLFLGAGEQYF. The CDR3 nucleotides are TGTGCCAGCAGTTTATTCCTTGGGGCTGGGGAGCAGTACTTC.

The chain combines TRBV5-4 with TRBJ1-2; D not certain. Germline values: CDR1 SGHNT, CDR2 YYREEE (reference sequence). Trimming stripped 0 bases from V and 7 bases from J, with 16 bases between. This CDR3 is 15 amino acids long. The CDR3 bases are TGTGCCAGCAGCTTGGGGGCCCCAAAGACCCCTGGCTACACCTTC. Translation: CASSLGAPKTPGYTF.

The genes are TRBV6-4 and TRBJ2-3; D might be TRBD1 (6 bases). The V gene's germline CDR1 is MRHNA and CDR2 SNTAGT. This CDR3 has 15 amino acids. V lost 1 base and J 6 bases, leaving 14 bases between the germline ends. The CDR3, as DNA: TGTGCCAGCAGTGACTACTACCAGGGGATGGATACGCAGTATTTT. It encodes CASSDYYQGMDTQYF.

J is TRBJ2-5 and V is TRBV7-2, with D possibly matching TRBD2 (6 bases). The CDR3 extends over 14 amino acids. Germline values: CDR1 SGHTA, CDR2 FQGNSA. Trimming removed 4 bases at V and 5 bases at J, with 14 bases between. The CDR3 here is CASSYGGAAETQYF. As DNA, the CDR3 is TGTGCCAGCAGCTACGGGGGAGCGGCGGAGACCCAGTACTTC.

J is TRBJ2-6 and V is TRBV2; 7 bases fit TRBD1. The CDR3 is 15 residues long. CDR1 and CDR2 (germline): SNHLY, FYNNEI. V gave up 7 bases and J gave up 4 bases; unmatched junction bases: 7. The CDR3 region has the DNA TGTGCCAGCATTCTTGACAGGGCCGGGGCCAACGTCCTGACTTTC. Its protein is CASILDRAGANVLTF.

The CDR3 DNA reads TGTGCCAGCAGTGGGACAGGGTTTTTCTACGAGCAGTACTTC. It encodes CASSGTGFFYEQYF. J is TRBJ2-7 and V is TRBV25-1; 8 nucleotides line up with TRBD1. With 4 bases clipped from V and 3 bases from J, the junction kept 5 bases outside the gene matches. The CDR3 totals 14 residues. Germline V gene sequence: CDR1 MGHDK, CDR2 SYGVNS.